The 26 T cell receptor beta chains below come from one sample, sequenced in a study of blood T cells in healthy people across ages. For the second PCR, which ran for about 6 to 11 cycles, a sample-barcoded 5' primer and a J-beta primer mix were used. TCRdb independently ran MiXCR on the 5' RACE reads; one entry per CDR3 protein. The data contain 1,500,000 or so distinct CDR3 sequences, roughly 59% of them singletons. The source material was blood. These receptor sequences come from a man between 18 and 29 years old in good health.

The chain joins TRBV29-1 to TRBJ2-1; D is tentatively TRBD1 or TRBD2 (5 bases each). From germline, CDR1 is SQVTM and CDR2 ANQGSEA. The CDR3 length is 15 residues. V lost 7 bases to trimming and J lost 2 bases, with 18 bases between them. The CDR3 nucleotides read TGCAGCGCGCGGCGGACAAGCGGACCCTACAATGAGCAGTTCTTC. Encoded protein: CSARRTSGPYNEQFF.

The chain links TRBV20-1 to TRBJ2-1, with 8 bases matching TRBD2. The V gene end was trimmed by 5 bases and the J gene end by 7 bases; junction bases not matched to a gene: 7. In germline, CDR1 is DFQATT, CDR2 SNEGSKA (reference sequence). This CDR3 spans 13 amino acids. CDR3 region: CSAPTSVSNEQFF. CDR3 DNA: TGCAGTGCTCCGACTAGCGTTTCTAATGAGCAGTTCTTC.

This clonotype was found a few times. This rearrangement joins TRBV6-5 to TRBJ1-2; D is perhaps TRBD1 (5 bases). Trimming took off 2 bases at V and 8 bases at J, with 24 bases between the two ends. CDR3 length equals 17 residues. Germline V CDR1 and CDR2: MNHEY, SVGAGI. DNA of the CDR3: TGTGCCAGCAGTTACACGGGGGACGGATTTAGTTTGCGAGGCTACACCTTC. It yields the protein CASSYTGDGFSLRGYTF.

The rearrangement uses TRBV15 and TRBJ1-4, with 7 bases fitting TRBD1. The CDR3 loop spans 15 amino acids. Germline V gene data show CDR1 as LNHNV and CDR2 as YYDKDF (reference sequence). The junction had 7 bases not matched to a gene; V was cut back by 1 base and J by 8 bases. The DNA of the CDR3 is TGTGCCACCAGCAGAGGAGACAGGGATGAGGAAAAACTGTTTTTT. Encoded protein: CATSRGDRDEEKLFF.

Regarding this clonotype: One end of the junction is discordant with germline, which a read error may explain. The V call is TRBV10-3, the J call TRBJ1-2, with D tentatively TRBD1 (5 bases). CDR1 is ENHRY and CDR2 is SYGVKD in the germline V gene. CDR3 length equals 14 residues. DNA for the CDR3: TGTGCCATCAGTGAGTCGACAGCTAACCATGGCTACACCTTC. It specifies CAISESTANHGYTF.

The rearrangement uses TRBV28 and TRBJ2-7; D is uncertain. V was pared by 8 bases and J by 1 base, with 6 bases between. The CDR3 sequence is 11 residues long. Per the germline V gene, CDR1 is MDHEN and CDR2 is SYDVKM. The CDR3 region is CASGHSYEQYF. The CDR3 nucleotides read TGTGCCAGCGGTCATTCCTACGAGCAGTACTTC. The whole variable domain, filled in from reference TRBV28 and TRBJ2-7, reads DVKVTQSSRYLVKRTGEKVFLECVQDMDHENMFWYRQDPGLGLRLIYFSYDVKMKEKGDIPEGYSVSREKKERFSLILESASTNQTSMYLCASGHSYEQYFGPGTRLTVT.

The gene calls are TRBV10-3 and TRBJ2-3, with D hard to call. The CDR3 has 13 amino acids. The V and J ends lost 10 bases and 1 base respectively, with 12 bases between them. Per germline, CDR1 ENHRY and CDR2 SYGVKD. Written as DNA, the CDR3 is TGTGCCAACCGGAGCCCCGGCACAGATACGCAGTATTTT. Protein: CANRSPGTDTQYF.

This chain links TRBV5-1 with TRBJ1-4, with a weak D call TRBD1 (5 bases). This CDR3 comprises 16 residues. The V end was cut by 0 bases, the J end by 2 bases, with 11 bases between. Germline CDR1 SGHRS, CDR2 YFSETQ. This CDR3 is CASSLGPSGTNEKLFF. In nucleotides, the CDR3 is TGCGCCAGCAGCTTGGGCCCCTCAGGGACTAATGAAAAACTGTTTTTT.

The genes are TRBV25-1 and TRBJ1-2; TRBD1 is a possible D gene (5 bases). Germline-derived CDR1 and CDR2 are MGHDK and SYGVNS. V shed 4 bases and J shed 0 bases, with 18 bases lying between them. The CDR3 has 17 amino acids. The CDR3 region has the DNA TGTGCCAGCAGTGGCCGGAGGGGAGGGAGAGCTAACTATGGCTACACCTTC. Amino acids: CASSGRRGGRANYGYTF.

This clonotype occurred a few times. The chain carries TRBV20-1 and TRBJ2-7; 9 nucleotides align to TRBD1. The CDR3 covers 15 residues. J lost 5 bases, V lost 5 bases, and 13 bases had no gene match. Germline V gene sequence: CDR1 DFQATT, CDR2 SNEGSKA (reference sequence). CDR3 in DNA: TGCAGTGCTGCTACCCCGACAGGGGGTTTCGACGAGCAGTACTTC. As protein: CSAATPTGGFDEQYF.

This clonotype was detected once. V and J are TRBV24-1 and TRBJ2-1, with TRBD2 identical over 8 bases. The V gene's germline CDR1 is KGHDR and CDR2 SFDVKD. V was clipped by 2 bases and J by 4 bases; unmatched bases: 12. The CDR3 totals 18 residues. This chain's CDR3 is CATSDSPRGAGGYNEQFF. CDR3 nucleotide sequence: TGTGCCACCAGTGATTCCCCCCGGGGGGCGGGGGGATACAATGAGCAGTTCTTC.

The V call is TRBV3-1, the J call TRBJ2-7; maybe TRBD2 (6 bases). The end of the DNA is better explained by TRBJ2-5, so the J call may be wrong. The germline V gene encodes CDR1 LGHDT and CDR2 YNNKEL (reference sequence). This CDR3 region has 18 residues. The CDR3 DNA follows: TGTGCCAGCAGCCAAGATTTTGCGAGTAGCGGTTTGGGAGAGACCCAGTACTTC. Translating gives CASSQDFASSGLGETQYF.

This clonotype came up many times. This sequence joins TRBV4-3 and TRBJ2-7, with a weak D call TRBD2 (6 bases). V lost 0 bases to trimming and J lost 4 bases, with 19 bases between them. Germline lookup yields CDR1 LGHNA and CDR2 YSLEER. The length of the CDR3 is 17 residues. The CDR3 region is CASSQDLSPGATYEQYF. CDR3 nucleotides: TGCGCCAGCAGCCAAGACCTAAGCCCGGGAGCTACATACGAGCAGTACTTC.

The V call is TRBV28, the J call TRBJ1-2; maybe TRBD1 (5 bases). Germline CDR1 reads MDHEN; CDR2 reads SYDVKM. The CDR3 is 16 residues long. Trimming shortened V by 4 bases and J by 2 bases, and 17 bases separated the two germline ends. CDR3: CASSSRDARPNYGYTF. The CDR3, as DNA: TGTGCCAGCAGTTCAAGGGACGCGCGGCCCAACTATGGCTACACCTTC.

V and J are TRBV5-1 and TRBJ2-1; 16 bases map to TRBD2. CDR3 size: 17 residues. Germline-derived CDR1 and CDR2 are SGHRS and YFSETQ. The J segment lost 8 bases and the V segment lost 0 bases, leaving 5 bases of the junction unmatched. This CDR3 reads CASSLDGTSGRADEQFF. For the CDR3, the DNA is TGCGCCAGCAGCTTGGACGGGACTAGCGGGAGGGCCGATGAGCAGTTCTTC.

Worth noting for this clonotype: One end of the junction varies from germline; a read error may be responsible. The J gene is TRBJ2-7, the V gene TRBV5-1; TRBD2 might be the D (8 bases). Germline CDR1 reads SGHRS; CDR2 reads YFSETQ. This CDR3 has 15 amino acids. The CDR3 bases are TGTGCCAGCAGCTTAGCGGGGACAGCTACCTACGAGCAGTACTTC. This codes for CASSLAGTATYEQYF.

The V gene is TRBV4-2, the J gene TRBJ2-6; weak D call: TRBD1 (6 bases). With 2 bases removed from V and 3 bases from J, the gap between germline ends came to 14 bases. This CDR3 contains 17 residues. Germline V lookup: CDR1 LGHNA, CDR2 YNFKEQ. Here the CDR3 reads CASSQPRGGVGANVLTF. In DNA, the CDR3 is TGTGCCAGCAGCCAACCCAGGGGTGGGGTTGGGGCCAACGTCCTGACTTTC.

The chain employs TRBV20-1 and TRBJ1-2, with TRBD1 matching over 11 bases. CDR3 size: 13 residues. CDR1 and CDR2 (germline): DFQATT, SNEGSKA (reference sequence). The V gene end was trimmed by 3 bases and the J gene end by 7 bases; junction bases not matched to a gene: 4. CDR3 protein: CSASRTGGSGYTF. DNA of the CDR3: TGCAGTGCTAGCCGGACAGGGGGCAGTGGCTACACCTTC.

The CDR3 sequence is CASSHEDRVIVYGYTF. The CDR3 DNA is TGCGCCAGCAGCCATGAGGACAGGGTGATCGTCTATGGCTACACCTTC. The genes are TRBV4-3 and TRBJ1-2; 8 bases map to TRBD1. Germline loops: CDR1 LGHNA, CDR2 YSLEER. The CDR3 consists of 16 residues. The J segment lost 4 bases and the V segment lost 3 bases, leaving 10 bases of the junction unmatched.

The chain is built from TRBV29-1 and TRBJ1-1; possibly TRBD1 for D (5 bases). The CDR3 spans 14 residues. Germline CDR1 reads SQVTM; CDR2 reads ANQGSEA. V lost 3 bases and J 1 base, leaving 12 bases between the germline ends. The CDR3 region is CSVDGSRENTEAFF. CDR3 DNA sequence: TGCAGCGTTGACGGAAGCAGGGAGAACACTGAAGCTTTCTTT.

The chain has TRBV6-5 and TRBJ1-6; possibly TRBD1 for D (5 bases). Trimming took off 0 bases at V and 3 bases at J, with 12 bases between the two ends. This CDR3 spans 17 amino acids. Germline V lookup: CDR1 MNHEY, CDR2 SVGAGI. The CDR3 nucleotides read TGTGCCAGCAGTTACTCGGGACGGGCATTCTATAATTCACCCCTCCACTTT. The encoded protein is CASSYSGRAFYNSPLHF.

The V call is TRBV12-3 or TRBV12-4, the J call TRBJ1-6; weak D call: TRBD1 (6 bases). This CDR3 region has 14 residues. The germline V and J ends were trimmed by 8 bases and 10 bases, with 18 bases remaining between them. CDR3 loop: CASRGQWTESPLHF. CDR3 coding DNA: TGTGCCAGCCGCGGGCAATGGACAGAATCACCCCTCCACTTT.

This clonotype was observed a handful of times. V gene TRBV3-1 combines with J gene TRBJ2-1; D tentatively fits TRBD1 or TRBD2 (5 bases each). V was shortened by 3 bases and J by 7 bases, with 16 bases between the two germline ends. Germline assignment: CDR1 LGHDT and CDR2 YNNKEL (reference sequence). This CDR3 region has 15 residues. CDR3 nucleotide sequence: TGTGCCAGCAGCCAGGACGACGGCTGGGGGAATGAGCAGTTCTTC. Translating gives CASSQDDGWGNEQFF.

The V gene is TRBV5-5, the J gene TRBJ1-5; D gene uncertain. The CDR3 sequence is 17 residues long. The germline V gene encodes CDR1 SGHKS and CDR2 YYEKEE (reference sequence). V was shortened by 0 bases and J by 0 bases, with 13 bases between the two germline ends. CDR3: CASSLGLWEDSNQPQHF. CDR3 bases: TGTGCCAGCAGCTTGGGACTGTGGGAGGATAGCAATCAGCCCCAGCATTTT.

V is TRBV20-1 and J is TRBJ1-1, with a tentative D call TRBD1 (6 bases). There are 15 residues in the CDR3. V shed 1 base and J shed 6 bases, with 18 bases lying between them. Germline CDR1 DFQATT, CDR2 SNEGSKA (reference sequence). This chain's CDR3 is CSARASEGDWAEAFF. CDR3 nucleotide sequence: TGCAGTGCTAGAGCCTCCGAGGGGGATTGGGCTGAAGCTTTCTTT.

The rearrangement uses TRBV29-1 and TRBJ2-7; 15 bases align to TRBD2. Per the germline V gene, CDR1 is SQVTM and CDR2 is ANQGSEA. With V trimmed by 5 bases and J by 7 bases, 18 bases remained unmatched. There are 18 residues in the CDR3. The CDR3 sequence is CSVRTSGGALSAYNEQYF. Written as DNA, the CDR3 is TGCAGCGTTAGGACTAGCGGGGGGGCCCTGAGTGCCTACAATGAGCAGTACTTC.